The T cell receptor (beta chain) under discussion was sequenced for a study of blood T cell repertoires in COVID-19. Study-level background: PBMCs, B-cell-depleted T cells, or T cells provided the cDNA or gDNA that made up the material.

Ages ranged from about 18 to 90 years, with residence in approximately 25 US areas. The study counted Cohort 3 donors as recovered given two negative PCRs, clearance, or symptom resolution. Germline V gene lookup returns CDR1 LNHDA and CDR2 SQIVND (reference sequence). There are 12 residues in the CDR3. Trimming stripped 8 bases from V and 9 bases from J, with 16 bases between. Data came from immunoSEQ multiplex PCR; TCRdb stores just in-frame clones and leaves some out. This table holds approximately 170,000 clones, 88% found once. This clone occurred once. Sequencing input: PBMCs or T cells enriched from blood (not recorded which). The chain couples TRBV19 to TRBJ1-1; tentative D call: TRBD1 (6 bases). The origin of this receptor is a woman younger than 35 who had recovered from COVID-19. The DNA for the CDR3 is TGTGCCAGTGCTGGACAGTTAAAGAAAGCTTTCTTT. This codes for CASAGQLKKAFF.